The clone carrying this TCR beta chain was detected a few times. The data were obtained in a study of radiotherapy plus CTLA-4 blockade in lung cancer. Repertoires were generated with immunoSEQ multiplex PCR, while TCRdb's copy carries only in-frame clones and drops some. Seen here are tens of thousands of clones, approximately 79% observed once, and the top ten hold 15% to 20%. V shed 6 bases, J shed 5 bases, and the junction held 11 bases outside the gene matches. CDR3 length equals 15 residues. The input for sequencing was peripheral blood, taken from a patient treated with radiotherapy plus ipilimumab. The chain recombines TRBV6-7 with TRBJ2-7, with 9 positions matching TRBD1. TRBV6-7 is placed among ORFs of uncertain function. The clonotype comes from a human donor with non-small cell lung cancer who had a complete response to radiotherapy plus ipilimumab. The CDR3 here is CASRHPGTGNDEQYF. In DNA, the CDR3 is TGTGCCAGCAGACATCCCGGGACAGGGAACGACGAGCAGTACTTC.